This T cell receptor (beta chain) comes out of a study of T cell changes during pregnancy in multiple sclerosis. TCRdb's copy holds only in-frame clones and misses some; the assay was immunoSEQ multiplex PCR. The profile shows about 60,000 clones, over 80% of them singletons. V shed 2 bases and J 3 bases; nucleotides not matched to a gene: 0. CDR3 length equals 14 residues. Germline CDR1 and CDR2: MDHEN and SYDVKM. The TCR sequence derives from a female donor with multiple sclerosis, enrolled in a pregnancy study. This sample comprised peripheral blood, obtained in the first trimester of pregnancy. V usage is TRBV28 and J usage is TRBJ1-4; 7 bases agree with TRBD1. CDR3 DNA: TGTGCCAGCAGTTTACAGGGGGCTAATGAAAAACTGTTTTTT. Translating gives CASSLQGANEKLFF.